These 27 T cell receptor beta chains were sequenced from one sample in a study of T-cell memory formation after mild COVID-19. TCRdb re-called the 5' RACE reads with MiXCR, one entry per CDR3 protein. The sample contains 250,000 to 300,000 distinct CDR3 sequences, around 15% of which appear only once. The specimen sequenced was PBMCs or a T cell subset sorted from them (not recorded which). The origin of the receptors is a man between 18 and 35 years old who had mild COVID-19 (a few samples of this study predate the infection). Cell type and time point are not known.

The rearrangement links TRBV24-1 to TRBJ1-2, with 8 bases aligning to TRBD1. Germline V gene lookup returns CDR1 KGHDR and CDR2 SFDVKD. This CDR3 spans 15 amino acids. J lost 4 bases, V lost 7 bases, and 10 bases had no gene match. CDR3 DNA: TGTGCCACCAGGATTCCTACAGGGGGATTCTATGGCTACACCTTC. Amino acid sequence: CATRIPTGGFYGYTF.

This clonotype has more than one count but fewer than ten. The chain joins TRBV3-1 to TRBJ2-1; D gene unclear. Germline CDR1 reads LGHDT; CDR2 reads YNNKEL (reference sequence). The V and J ends lost 0 bases and 9 bases respectively, with 6 bases between them. CDR3 size: 12 residues. The CDR3 here is CASSQDLGEQFF. In DNA, the CDR3 is TGTGCCAGCAGCCAAGATTTGGGTGAGCAGTTCTTC.

The chain has TRBV29-1 and TRBJ1-2; tentative D call: TRBD1 (5 bases). This CDR3 contains 12 residues. The V gene lost 3 bases and the J gene lost 4 bases, with 9 bases spanning the gap. CDR1 SQVTM and CDR2 ANQGSEA come from the germline V gene. In nucleotides, the CDR3 is TGCAGCGTTGATCGGGGGTCCTATGGCTACACCTTC. Translation gives CSVDRGSYGYTF.

There are many counts of this clonotype. The chain combines TRBV5-1 with TRBJ2-1; D is undetermined. CDR1 and CDR2 from the germline V gene are SGHRS and YFSETQ. The CDR3 spans 12 residues. V lost 0 bases, J lost 10 bases, and 8 bases lay in between. The CDR3 region is CASSLDVGEQFF. The CDR3 DNA reads as TGCGCCAGCAGCTTGGACGTAGGAGAGCAGTTCTTC.

This clonotype has just one count. The chain links TRBV11-2 to TRBJ1-6, with D hard to call. The CDR3 spans 13 residues. Germline CDR1 SGHAT, CDR2 FQNNGV. The V and J ends lost 1 base and 5 bases respectively, with 3 bases between them. CDR3 loop: CASSLVDNSPLHF. DNA of the CDR3: TGTGCCAGCAGCTTAGTGGATAATTCACCCCTCCACTTT.

The chain links TRBV9 to TRBJ1-1, with D possibly being TRBD1 (5 bases). CDR3 size: 14 residues. The germline V and J ends were trimmed by 3 bases and 5 bases, with 14 bases remaining between them. Germline values: CDR1 SGDLS, CDR2 YYNGEE. The CDR3 region is CASSERQPSTEAFF. DNA for the CDR3: TGTGCCAGCAGCGAACGACAGCCTTCTACTGAAGCTTTCTTT.

This clonotype came up many times. The rearrangement uses TRBV7-2 and TRBJ2-3; D gene uncertain. CDR3 length equals 13 residues. V lost 5 bases and J 1 base, leaving 7 bases between the germline ends. Germline assignment: CDR1 SGHTA and CDR2 FQGNSA. The chain's CDR3 is CASSPKGTDTQYF. In DNA form, the CDR3 reads TGTGCCAGCAGCCCAAAGGGCACAGATACGCAGTATTTT.

CDR3 DNA sequence: TGCGCCAGCAACCCGGGGGCGTTGGACAGTGGGACCTATGGCTACACCTTC. This sequence encodes CASNPGALDSGTYGYTF. This chain uses TRBV5-1 with TRBJ1-2; D might be TRBD1 (6 bases). From germline, CDR1 is SGHRS and CDR2 YFSETQ. The CDR3 contains 17 residues. V shed 6 bases and J shed 4 bases, with 25 bases lying between them.

This clonotype was observed a handful of times. This rearrangement joins TRBV7-9 to TRBJ1-1, with D possibly being TRBD1 (5 bases). V was cut by 1 base and J by 3 bases, with 12 bases left in between. The CDR3 contains 15 residues. In germline, CDR1 is SEHNR, CDR2 FQNEAQ (reference sequence). The chain's CDR3 is CASSLGGALDTEAFF. In nucleotides, the CDR3 is TGTGCCAGCAGCTTAGGAGGGGCTCTAGACACTGAAGCTTTCTTT.

In this sample, this clonotype turned up a few times. This chain joins TRBV7-8 and TRBJ1-5; D is undetermined. The CDR3 is 13 amino acids. V dropped 4 bases and J dropped 4 bases, with 8 bases sitting between them. Germline V lookup: CDR1 SGHVS, CDR2 FQNEAQ. The CDR3 DNA sequence: TGTGCCAGCAGCTCGCGTAGAAATCAGCCCCAGCATTTT. Its translation is CASSSRRNQPQHF.

There are a few counts of this clonotype. This chain connects TRBV7-2 to TRBJ2-7; 11 nucleotides agree with TRBD1. Germline CDR1 SGHTA, CDR2 FQGNSA. The trim removed 6 bases at V and 6 bases at J, leaving 1 base unmatched. The CDR3 has 12 amino acids. The CDR3 DNA is TGTGCCAGCAGGGGACAGGGGGGCGAGCAGTACTTC. It encodes CASRGQGGEQYF.

The chain is built from TRBV4-3 and TRBJ1-2; tentative D call: TRBD1 (6 bases). The CDR3 is 15 residues long. Germline V gene sequence: CDR1 LGHNA, CDR2 YSLEER. V lost 1 base to trimming and J lost 3 bases, with 12 bases between them. The CDR3 nucleotides are TGCGCCAGCAGCCAAGCTCTCAGGGGAGACTATGGCTACACCTTC. Protein sequence: CASSQALRGDYGYTF.

As for this clonotype: A clone one base away is much larger, so this may be a read error. The V and J genes are TRBV24-1 and TRBJ1-1, with TRBD1 as a possible D gene (6 bases). The CDR3 spans 14 residues. Looked up from germline, CDR1 is KGHDR and CDR2 is SFDVKD. V lost 9 bases and J lost 1, with 14 bases in between. CDR3 loop: CATGGMGANTEAFF. CDR3 DNA sequence: TGTGCCACCGGGGGCATGGGGGCGAACACTGAAGCTTTCTTT.

This chain links TRBV5-1 with TRBJ1-1; maybe TRBD1 (5 bases). The ends were cut back, 0 bases at V and 1 base at J, with 16 bases in the middle. CDR3 size: 17 residues. Germline CDR1 SGHRS, CDR2 YFSETQ. The CDR3 loop is CASSLGGGRNTNTEAFF. The CDR3 DNA reads as TGCGCCAGCAGCTTGGGCGGGGGACGGAATACGAACACTGAAGCTTTCTTT.

The table lists this clonotype with a few counts. The J gene is TRBJ1-1, the V gene TRBV5-1; TRBD1 matches 9 bases. The V and J ends lost 6 bases and 4 bases, in that order; junction bases with no gene match: 4. The CDR3 contains 13 residues. CDR1 is SGHRS and CDR2 is YFSETQ in the germline V gene. CDR3 in amino acids: CASTTGGFTEAFF. In nucleotides, the CDR3 is TGCGCCAGCACCACAGGGGGCTTCACTGAAGCTTTCTTT.

This clonotype was seen just once. The chain joins TRBV4-3 to TRBJ1-5; TRBD1 is a possible D gene (5 bases). The germline V gene has CDR1 LGHNA and CDR2 YSLEER. The CDR3 extends over 16 amino acids. The V and J ends lost 6 bases and 5 bases respectively, with 20 bases between them. The DNA of the CDR3 is TGCGCCAGCAGTCCCTCGTTTTGGAGGGGAGATCAGCCCCAGCATTTT. This sequence encodes CASSPSFWRGDQPQHF.

The chain carries TRBV27 and TRBJ1-5; D remains unclear. The V end was cut by 4 bases, the J end by 0 bases, with 10 bases between. The germline gives CDR1 MNHEY, CDR2 SMNVEV (reference sequence). The CDR3 runs to 15 residues. The CDR3 here is CASSSHGYSNQPQHF. The CDR3 nucleotides are TGTGCCAGCAGTTCACATGGGTATAGCAATCAGCCCCAGCATTTT.

Here the CDR3 DNA reads TGTGCCACCAGTCGAATGGACGAAGATACGCAGTATTTT. Translating gives CATSRMDEDTQYF. This chain uses TRBV24-1 with TRBJ2-3; D is unclear. This CDR3 is 13 amino acids long. Looked up from germline, CDR1 is KGHDR and CDR2 is SFDVKD. The V end lost 6 bases, the J end lost 5 bases, and 11 bases lay between the germline ends.

The genes are TRBV7-2 and TRBJ1-6; TRBD1 matches at 9 bases. Germline V CDR1 and CDR2: SGHTA, FQGNSA. With V trimmed by 7 bases and J by 11 bases, 9 bases remained unmatched. The CDR3 has 14 residues. The CDR3 nucleotides read TGTGCCAGCAAAAAGGACAGGGGAGGTACACCCCTCCACTTT. This gives the protein CASKKDRGGTPLHF.

The rearrangement links TRBV29-1 to TRBJ2-7, with TRBD1 identical over 10 bases. The ends lost 4 bases at V and 5 bases at J; junction bases unmatched: 5. The CDR3 spans 13 residues. Germline CDR1 SQVTM, CDR2 ANQGSEA. The DNA of the CDR3 is TGCAGCGTTGCCTTGACAGGGGGCGACGAGCAGTACTTC. Protein product: CSVALTGGDEQYF.

The V gene is TRBV3-1, the J gene TRBJ2-7; D gene ambiguous. CDR3 size: 14 residues. Trimming took off 5 bases at V and 0 bases at J, with 11 bases between the two ends. Germline lookup yields CDR1 LGHDT and CDR2 YNNKEL (reference sequence). The CDR3 nucleotides are TGTGCCAGCAGCTTAGGGCCTAGCTCCTACGAGCAGTACGTC. Amino acids: CASSLGPSSYEQYV.

This chain joins TRBV5-6 and TRBJ1-4; D possibly corresponds to TRBD1 (5 bases). The CDR3 is 14 residues long. Trimming pared 0 bases from V and 6 bases from J, leaving 9 bases between. The germline CDR1 and CDR2 sequences are SGHDT and YYEEEE. CDR3 sequence: CASSLGREHEKLFF. The CDR3 coding sequence is TGTGCCAGCAGCTTGGGCAGGGAGCATGAAAAACTGTTTTTT.

This clonotype showed up just a few times. This sequence joins TRBV15 and TRBJ2-3; the D is unclear. CDR1 is LNHNV, CDR2 YYDKDF, per germline (reference sequence). The CDR3 is 17 residues long. Deletions cut 0 bases from V and 2 bases from J, with 15 bases between. CDR3 coding DNA: TGTGCCACCAGCAGAGATAAGGCCCGGTTATCCACAGATACGCAGTATTTT. Translating gives CATSRDKARLSTDTQYF.

The table lists this clonotype with a few counts. The J gene is TRBJ1-2, the V gene TRBV9; no clear D. The CDR3 is 15 residues long. Germline CDR1 reads SGDLS; CDR2 reads YYNGEE. The V end was cut by 0 bases, the J end by 3 bases, with 12 bases between. The DNA for the CDR3 is TGTGCCAGCAGCGTAGACGGGGAACCAGACTATGGCTACACCTTC. It is translated as CASSVDGEPDYGYTF.

This clonotype was detected a few times. The genes are TRBV4-2 and TRBJ2-7, with D maybe TRBD2 (5 bases). Germline V CDR1 and CDR2: LGHNA, YNFKEQ. The CDR3 sequence is 13 residues long. The ends were cut back, 4 bases at V and 3 bases at J, with 10 bases in the middle. CDR3 residues: CASSRGEGYEQYV. The DNA for the CDR3 is TGTGCCAGCAGCCGGGGAGAGGGCTACGAGCAGTACGTC.

The genes are TRBV10-3 and TRBJ2-3, with TRBD2 matching 15 bases. The germline V gene has CDR1 ENHRY and CDR2 SYGVKD. The CDR3 sequence is 15 residues long. V dropped 10 bases and J dropped 3; count of bases not matched to a gene: 5. The CDR3 protein is CATEGLAGGTDTQYF. In DNA form, the CDR3 reads TGTGCCACTGAGGGACTAGCGGGAGGTACAGATACGCAGTATTTT.

This clonotype was observed a few times. CDR3 nucleotide sequence: TGCGCCAGCAGCCTGAACGTAGTGCTCGAGCAGTACTTC. Its translation is CASSLNVVLEQYF. The chain links TRBV4-1 to TRBJ2-7; D gene unclear. Germline lookup yields CDR1 MGHRA and CDR2 YSYEKL. The CDR3 spans 13 residues. Deletions cut 4 bases from V and 6 bases from J, with 13 bases between.